The 27 T cell receptor beta chains below come from one sample, sequenced in a study of blood T cell repertoires in COVID-19. The table came from immunoSEQ multiplex PCR; TCRdb's copy has only in-frame clones and leaves some out. The data contain 250,000 to 350,000 clones, about nine tenths of them seen just once; the ten biggest clones take up roughly 2%. The source material was peripheral blood. The receptors originated from a woman between 45 and 60 years old who had recovered from COVID-19.

The chain recombines TRBV18 with TRBJ1-2, with D possibly TRBD1 on 6 matching bases. This CDR3 has 14 residues. V lost 0 bases and J 5 bases, leaving 10 bases between the germline ends. Germline V gives CDR1 KGHSH, CDR2 LQKENI. This CDR3 reads CASSPPGAAYGYTF. DNA for the CDR3: TGTGCCAGCTCACCACCGGGGGCGGCTTATGGCTACACCTTC.

With respect to this clone: The sample carries other DNA sequences with the same CDR3. The rearrangement joins TRBV5-1 to TRBJ1-1; perhaps TRBD1 as D (5 bases). Deletions cut 2 bases from V and 1 base from J, with 6 bases between. Per germline, CDR1 SGHRS and CDR2 YFSETQ. The CDR3 extends over 13 amino acids. The CDR3: CASSLQANTEAFF. The CDR3 bases are TGCGCCAGCAGCTTACAGGCGAACACTGAAGCTTTCTTT.

V and J are TRBV27 and TRBJ1-1; 9 bases are shared with TRBD1. Germline V CDR1 and CDR2: MNHEY, SMNVEV (reference sequence). The CDR3 is made up of 15 amino acids. V dropped 5 bases and J dropped 0; count of bases not matched to a gene: 4. As DNA, the CDR3 is TGTGCCAGCAGTGCAGGGACAGGGTTGAACACTGAAGCTTTCTTT. Translated, it gives CASSAGTGLNTEAFF.

V is TRBV2 and J is TRBJ1-1, with 7 bases lining up with TRBD1. The CDR3 has 14 amino acids. Trimming removed 9 bases from V and 4 bases from J; junction bases left unmatched: 11. CDR1 and CDR2 (germline): SNHLY, FYNNEI. The CDR3 sequence: CASQSRGSFTEAFF. CDR3 coding DNA: TGTGCCAGTCAGAGCAGGGGGTCCTTCACTGAAGCTTTCTTT.

The chain uses TRBV2 and TRBJ1-6; D uncertain. Deletions cut 2 bases from V and 5 bases from J, with 7 bases between. CDR1 and CDR2 (germline): SNHLY, FYNNEI. CDR3 length equals 14 residues. CDR3 DNA: TGTGCCAGCAGTGAAACGGTCGATAATTCACCCCTCCACTTT. Amino acid sequence: CASSETVDNSPLHF.

The chain has TRBV2 and TRBJ1-2; TRBD1 might be the D (6 bases). Germline lookup yields CDR1 SNHLY and CDR2 FYNNEI. The V end lost 8 bases, the J end lost 4 bases, and 17 bases lay between the germline ends. The CDR3 is 14 residues long. The CDR3 nucleotides are TGTGCCAGCCCATCCAGGGGAGTGGGCTATGGCTACACCTTC. Its protein product is CASPSRGVGYGYTF.

In its sample, this clone was seen a few times. The chain is built from TRBV7-3 and TRBJ2-5; possible D gene TRBD2, 6 bases. Per germline, CDR1 SGHTA and CDR2 FQGTGA. The CDR3 spans 15 residues. Between the trimmed V and J ends, which lost 5 bases and 4 bases, there was a span of 17 bases. CDR3 sequence: CASSPLPRGPETQYF. CDR3 sequence (DNA): TGTGCCAGCAGCCCACTTCCGCGGGGTCCAGAGACCCAGTACTTC.

This clone was observed a few times. V gene TRBV19 combines with J gene TRBJ1-1, with D possibly matching TRBD1 (6 bases). This CDR3 is 15 amino acids long. Germline-derived CDR1 and CDR2 are LNHDA and SQIVND (reference sequence). V lost 5 bases and J lost 2, with 15 bases in between. The DNA for the CDR3 is TGTGCCAGTAGTGGGGGCTGGCGGAAAAACACTGAAGCTTTCTTT. Protein product: CASSGGWRKNTEAFF. Complete variable domain (other parts from reference TRBV19 and TRBJ1-1): DGGITQSPKYLFRKEGQNVTLSCEQNLNHDAMYWYRQDPGQGLRLIYYSQIVNDFQKGDIAEGYSVSREKKESFPLTVTSAQKNPTAFYLCASSGGWRKNTEAFFGQGTRLTVV.

The CDR3 spells CASSLGGESGELFF. The CDR3 DNA reads as TGTGCCAGCAGCTTGGGGGGCGAGAGCGGGGAGCTGTTTTTT. This rearrangement joins TRBV5-5 to TRBJ2-2; D might be TRBD1 (5 bases). CDR1 is SGHKS and CDR2 is YYEKEE in the germline V gene (reference sequence). Trimming shortened V by 0 bases and J by 7 bases, and 10 bases separated the two germline ends. This CDR3 contains 14 residues.

The chain employs TRBV13 and TRBJ1-2, with D possibly matching TRBD1 (5 bases). The V end lost 1 base, the J end lost 8 bases, and 17 bases lay between the germline ends. Germline V CDR1 and CDR2: PRHDT, FYEKMQ (reference sequence). CDR3 length: 15 amino acids. CDR3 sequence reads: CASSLEGALGGGYTF. DNA of the CDR3: TGTGCCAGCAGCTTAGAAGGCGCCCTCGGGGGAGGCTACACCTTC. The variable domain in full, completed from reference TRBV13 and TRBJ1-2, reads AAGVIQSPRHLIKEKRETATLKCYPIPRHDTVYWYQQGPGQDPQFLISFYEKMQSDKGSIPDRFSAQQFSDYHSELNMSSLELGDSALYFCASSLEGALGGGYTFGSGTRLTVV.

The chain combines TRBV7-9 with TRBJ2-1; D possibly corresponds to TRBD2 (5 bases). The CDR3 runs to 13 residues. Germline V gene sequence: CDR1 SEHNR, CDR2 FQNEAQ (reference sequence). The V gene lost 4 bases and the J gene lost 6 bases, with 10 bases spanning the gap. The CDR3: CASSSWTANEQFF. The DNA of the CDR3 is TGTGCCAGCAGCTCCTGGACTGCCAATGAGCAGTTCTTC.

This clone was picked up many times. The chain has TRBV19 and TRBJ1-2, with D possibly matching TRBD1 (6 bases). This CDR3 comprises 16 residues. Germline V CDR1 and CDR2: LNHDA, SQIVND (reference sequence). V was pared by 0 bases and J by 6 bases, with 17 bases between. CDR3 amino acids: CASSIDHPRGPDGYTF. DNA of the CDR3: TGTGCCAGTAGTATAGATCACCCCAGGGGTCCGGATGGCTACACCTTC.

The rearrangement links TRBV7-9 to TRBJ2-6; no reliable D call. Between the trimmed V and J ends, which lost 3 bases and 7 bases, there was a span of 16 bases. The CDR3 spans 16 residues. Looked up from germline, CDR1 is SEHNR and CDR2 is FQNEAQ (reference sequence). The CDR3 DNA follows: TGTGCCAGCAGCTTGTTACAGCCCCAACCAGCCAACGTCCTGACTTTC. It is translated as CASSLLQPQPANVLTF.

The table lists this clone with a count of one. The chain is built from TRBV4-3 and TRBJ1-2; 8 bases align to TRBD1. The length of the CDR3 is 14 residues. With V trimmed by 4 bases and J by 2 bases, 3 bases remained unmatched. Germline CDR1 LGHNA, CDR2 YSLEER. CDR3 region: CASSPDRANYGYTF. The DNA of the CDR3 is TGCGCCAGCAGCCCGGACAGGGCCAACTATGGCTACACCTTC.

The chain employs TRBV7-3 and TRBJ2-1; 9 nucleotides line up with TRBD1. Germline CDR1 and CDR2: SGHTA and FQGTGA. The V segment lost 5 bases and the J segment 0 bases; nucleotides outside the gene matches: 2. The CDR3 contains 15 residues. CDR3 nucleotides: TGTGCCAGCAGCCCACAGGGGGCCTCCTACAATGAGCAGTTCTTC. Its protein is CASSPQGASYNEQFF.

The V call is TRBV6-2 or TRBV6-3, the J call TRBJ2-3; D might be TRBD2 (6 bases). This CDR3 has 17 residues. CDR1 and CDR2 (germline): MNHEY, SVGEGT. The germline V and J ends were trimmed by 2 bases and 2 bases, with 17 bases remaining between them. CDR3 sequence: CASSYVTAGRPTDTQYF. CDR3 coding DNA: TGTGCCAGCAGTTACGTAACGGCGGGAAGACCCACAGATACGCAGTATTTT.

This clone was picked up one time. J is TRBJ2-1 and V is TRBV2; 9 bases are shared with TRBD1. Trimming cost V 6 bases and J 7 bases; bases outside gene matches: 10. The CDR3 totals 15 residues. CDR1 and CDR2 (germline): SNHLY, FYNNEI. CDR3 DNA sequence: TGTGCCAGCAGGGACTGGGACAGGGCGGGTAATGAGCAGTTCTTC. Its translation: CASRDWDRAGNEQFF.

The rearrangement joins TRBV6-1 to TRBJ1-3; 7 nucleotides line up with TRBD1. CDR3 size: 17 residues. V shed 3 bases and J 0 bases; nucleotides not matched to a gene: 8. In germline, CDR1 is MNHNS, CDR2 SASEGT. CDR3 DNA sequence: TGTGCCAGCAGTGAGGGACAGCTGAGCTACTCTGGAAACACCATATATTTT. Translation: CASSEGQLSYSGNTIYF.

This chain joins TRBV19 and TRBJ1-5, with 8 nucleotides matching TRBD1. Germline values: CDR1 LNHDA, CDR2 SQIVND (reference sequence). The CDR3 contains 15 residues. Trimming took 6 bases from V and 2 from J; bases not matched to a gene: 6. CDR3 sequence reads: CASSGQGPGNQPQHF. As DNA, the CDR3 is TGTGCCAGTAGCGGACAGGGTCCTGGCAATCAGCCCCAGCATTTT.

The sample holds one count of this clone. The CDR3 nucleotides read TGCGCCAGCAGCCAAGCGCAGGGAATCAACACCGGGGAGCTGTTTTTT. Translated, it gives CASSQAQGINTGELFF. The chain combines TRBV4-3 with TRBJ2-2; D perhaps matches TRBD1 (5 bases). V was cut by 1 base and J by 2 bases, with 11 bases left in between. This CDR3 is 16 amino acids long. Germline V gene lookup returns CDR1 LGHNA and CDR2 YSLEER.

The rearrangement joins TRBV6-5 to TRBJ1-1; a possible D gene is TRBD1 (6 bases). Germline CDR1 is MNHEY and CDR2 is SVGAGI. The length of the CDR3 is 15 residues. The germline V and J ends were trimmed by 5 bases and 3 bases, with 16 bases remaining between them. Written as DNA, the CDR3 is TGTGCCAGCAGTCCAAATCGACAGGTGTACACTGAAGCTTTCTTT. Translating it yields CASSPNRQVYTEAFF.

The chain has TRBV18 and TRBJ1-3, with D unresolved. This CDR3 is 15 amino acids long. The germline V gene has CDR1 KGHSH and CDR2 LQKENI. Trimming took 2 bases from V and 2 from J, leaving 10 bases between them. CDR3 residues: CASSPAGLTGNTIYF. Here the CDR3 DNA reads TGTGCCAGCTCACCAGCGGGGTTGACTGGAAACACCATATATTTT.

The V and J genes are TRBV5-8 and TRBJ2-5; 12 bases map to TRBD2. In germline, CDR1 is SGHTS, CDR2 YDEGEE. The J segment lost 0 bases and the V segment lost 0 bases, leaving 12 bases of the junction unmatched. The CDR3 extends over 20 amino acids. The CDR3 nucleotides are TGTGCCAGCAGCTTGGTATTTGGGTACTGGACTAGCGGGAACCAAGAGACCCAGTACTTC. Protein product: CASSLVFGYWTSGNQETQYF.

The V and J genes are TRBV13 and TRBJ1-1; D is ambiguous. This CDR3 comprises 15 residues. Germline assignment: CDR1 PRHDT and CDR2 FYEKMQ (reference sequence). The germline V and J ends were trimmed by 5 bases and 0 bases, with 13 bases remaining between them. CDR3 sequence reads: CASSGPGLMNTEAFF. In DNA form, the CDR3 reads TGTGCCAGCAGCGGCCCCGGACTGATGAACACTGAAGCTTTCTTT.

The DNA of the CDR3 is TGTGCCAGCAGCCCCCCTTTCAGGGGTGGCTACACCTTC. Its translation is CASSPPFRGGYTF. The chain is built from TRBV7-2 and TRBJ1-2, with D perhaps matching TRBD1 (6 bases). Germline CDR1 and CDR2: SGHTA and FQGNSA. The CDR3 totals 13 residues. V lost 5 bases and J lost 7, with 14 bases in between.

This sequence joins TRBV10-3 and TRBJ1-2; 8 bases fit TRBD1. The CDR3 loop spans 13 amino acids. Germline V CDR1 and CDR2: ENHRY, SYGVKD. V gave up 6 bases and J gave up 5 bases; unmatched junction bases: 5. The CDR3 here is CAIRDTGGYGYTF. The CDR3 DNA reads as TGTGCCATCAGGGATACAGGGGGGTATGGCTACACCTTC.

The V call is TRBV27, the J call TRBJ2-1; tentative D call: TRBD1 (5 bases). CDR1 is MNHEY, CDR2 SMNVEV, per germline (reference sequence). This CDR3 spans 13 amino acids. V dropped 7 bases and J dropped 5 bases, with 12 bases sitting between them. The CDR3, as DNA: TGTGCCAGCAACCGACAGAACCACAATGAGCAGTTCTTC. It translates to CASNRQNHNEQFF.